The 8 T cell receptor beta chains in this list originate from one sample, sequenced in a study of post-analysis software for immune sequencing data. Sequencing libraries made from TCR beta cDNA carried unique molecular identifiers. One entry per CDR3 protein, called by TCRdb with MiXCR from the PCR reads. The table includes hundreds of thousands of distinct CDR3 sequences, under 70% detected once. The antigens these receptors bind are not known. General study results and limits: Five TRBV segments were significantly more frequent in patients than in controls. TRBV5-6, TRBV5-1 and TRBV20-1 were among these segments.

Sequenced: blood. The receptors here all came from a girl aged 10-17 years with multiple sclerosis.

Worth noting for this clonotype: Germline is not matched at one junction end, which may reflect a read error. The chain employs TRBV7-2 and TRBJ1-6; no clear D. CDR1 is SGHTA and CDR2 is FQGNSA in the germline V gene. This CDR3 comprises 13 residues. CDR3 sequence: CASSLDRYSPFHF. The DNA of the CDR3 is TGTGCCAGCAGCTTAGACCGGTATTCACCCTTCCACTTT.

The chain couples TRBV12-3 or TRBV12-4 to TRBJ2-5; 9 nucleotides align to TRBD2. V shed 5 bases, J shed 7 bases, and the junction held 11 bases outside the gene matches. The CDR3 is 15 residues long. This chain's CDR3 is CASSTASGALRTQYF. CDR3 nucleotides: TGTGCCAGCAGTACGGCTAGCGGGGCGCTTAGGACCCAGTACTTC.

This clonotype has just a few counts. J is TRBJ2-7 and V is TRBV27; 7 bases are a match to TRBD1. The J call may be mistaken, given a closer DNA end match to TRBJ2-4. In germline, CDR1 is MNHEY, CDR2 SMNVEV (reference sequence). CDR3 length equals 13 residues. The chain's CDR3 is CATRTGQGSIQYF. CDR3 bases: TGTGCCACCCGGACAGGCCAGGGGAGCATTCAGTACTTC.

V is TRBV5-1 and J is TRBJ1-1; 9 positions match TRBD1. V shed 4 bases and J 4 bases; nucleotides not matched to a gene: 5. The CDR3 loop spans 14 amino acids. Germline CDR1 and CDR2: SGHRS and YFSETQ. For the CDR3, the DNA is TGCGCCAGCAGCACGGGACAGGGTAGCACTGAAGCTTTCTTT. This codes for CASSTGQGSTEAFF. Based on the CDR3 plus reference TRBV5-1 and TRBJ1-1, the full variable domain is KAGVTQTPRYLIKTRGQQVTLSCSPISGHRSVSWYQQTPGQGLQFLFEYFSETQRNKGNFPGRFSGRQFSNSRSEMNVSTLELGDSALYLCASSTGQGSTEAFFGQGTRLTVV.

The chain is built from TRBV10-3 and TRBJ2-3; D not certain. The CDR3 loop spans 11 amino acids. Germline loops: CDR1 ENHRY, CDR2 SYGVKD. V lost 0 bases and J lost 6, with 1 base in between. The CDR3 here is CAISESDTQYF. Here the CDR3 DNA reads TGTGCCATCAGTGAGTCGGATACGCAGTATTTT.

The rearrangement links TRBV25-1 to TRBJ2-7, with D perhaps assigned TRBD1 or TRBD2 (5 bases each). The germline V gene has CDR1 MGHDK and CDR2 SYGVNS. The CDR3 has 14 amino acids. V gave up 6 bases and J gave up 7 bases, with 19 bases separating them. The CDR3, as DNA: TGTGCCAGCAGCGAACCGGGGCAGAAATGGGAGCAGTACTTC. It translates to CASSEPGQKWEQYF.

The rearrangement uses TRBV7-9 and TRBJ2-3; D may be TRBD2 (6 bases). CDR3 length: 15 amino acids. Looked up from germline, CDR1 is SEHNR and CDR2 is FQNEAQ (reference sequence). The V gene lost 1 base and the J gene lost 2 bases, with 10 bases spanning the gap. CDR3 DNA sequence: TGTGCCAGCAGCTTAGGCTCGGGAGCCACAGATACGCAGTATTTT. It encodes CASSLGSGATDTQYF. Filled out from reference TRBV7-9 and TRBJ2-3, the complete variable domain reads DTGVSQNPRHKITKRGQNVTFRCDPISEHNRLYWYRQTLGQGPEFLTYFQNEAQLEKSRLLSDRFSAERPKGSFSTLEIQRTEQGDSAMYLCASSLGSGATDTQYFGPGTRLTVL.

The chain couples TRBV14 to TRBJ2-1; D is unresolved. Trimming shortened V by 0 bases and J by 7 bases, and 19 bases separated the two germline ends. The germline CDR1 and CDR2 sequences are SGHDN and FVKESK. The CDR3 loop spans 17 amino acids. The CDR3 DNA reads as TGTGCCAGCAGCCAAGATTGGGCATACCCCCGTTTGAATGAGCAGTTCTTC. Translation: CASSQDWAYPRLNEQFF.